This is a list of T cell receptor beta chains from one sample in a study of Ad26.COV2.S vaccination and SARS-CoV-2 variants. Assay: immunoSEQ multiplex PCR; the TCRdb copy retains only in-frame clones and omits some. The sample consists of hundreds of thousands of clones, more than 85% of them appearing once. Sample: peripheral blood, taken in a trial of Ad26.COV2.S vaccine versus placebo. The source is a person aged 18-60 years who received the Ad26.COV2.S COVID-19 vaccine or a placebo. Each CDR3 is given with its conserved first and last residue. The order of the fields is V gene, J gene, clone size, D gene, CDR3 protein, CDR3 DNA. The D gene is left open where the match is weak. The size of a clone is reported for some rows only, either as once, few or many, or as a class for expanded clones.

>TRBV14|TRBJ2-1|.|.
CASSQPPGTGYNEQFF
TGTGCCAGCAGCCAGCCACCCGGGACTGGCTACAATGAGCAGTTCTTC
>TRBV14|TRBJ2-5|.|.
CASSQGGQETQYF
TGTGCCAGCAGCCAAGGGGGTCAAGAGACCCAGTACTTC
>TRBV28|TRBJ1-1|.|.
CASSFPTGNTEAFF
TGTGCCAGCAGTTTCCCGACAGGGAACACTGAAGCTTTCTTT
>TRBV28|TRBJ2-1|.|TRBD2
CASRGTSGNLFYNEQFF
TGTGCCAGCAGGGGGACTAGCGGGAACCTTTTTTACAATGAGCAGTTCTTC
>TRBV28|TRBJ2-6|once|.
CASSFGANVLTF
TGTGCCAGCAGTTTTGGGGCCAACGTCCTGACTTTC
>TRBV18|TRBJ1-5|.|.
CASSGDIFVGQPQHF
TGTGCCAGCTCCGGGGACATCTTCGTTGGGCAGCCCCAGCATTTT
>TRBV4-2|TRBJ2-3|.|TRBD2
CASSQEASGGADTQYF
TGTGCCAGCAGCCAAGAGGCTAGCGGGGGGGCAGATACGCAGTATTTT
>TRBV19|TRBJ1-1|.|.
CASSTSLNTEAFF
TGTGCCAGTAGTACCTCTTTAAACACTGAAGCTTTCTTT
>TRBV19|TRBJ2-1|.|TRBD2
CASSTQLAGGIYEQFF
TGTGCCAGTAGTACCCAACTAGCGGGGGGGATCTATGAGCAGTTCTTC
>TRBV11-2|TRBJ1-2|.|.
CASSLARSPYGYTF
TGTGCCAGCAGCTTAGCTAGGAGCCCCTATGGCTACACCTTC
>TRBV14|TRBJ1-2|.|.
CASSQSYRDGYTF
TGTGCCAGCAGCCAATCATATCGAGATGGCTACACCTTC
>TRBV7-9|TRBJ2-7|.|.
CASSATGTYYEQYF
TGTGCCAGCAGCGCTACCGGGACCTACTACGAGCAGTACTTC
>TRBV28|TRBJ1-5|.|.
CASSLGGINQPQHF
TGTGCCAGCAGCCTGGGGGGAATTAATCAGCCCCAGCATTTT
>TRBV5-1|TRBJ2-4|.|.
CASSLEGGNIQYF
TGCGCCAGCAGCTTGGAAGGGGGGAACATTCAGTACTTC
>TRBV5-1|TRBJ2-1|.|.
CASSLSSPGLYNEQFF
TGCGCCAGCAGCTTGTCTTCGCCAGGACTTTACAATGAGCAGTTCTTC
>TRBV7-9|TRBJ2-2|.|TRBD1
CASSFGQGRKRTGELFF
TGTGCCAGCAGCTTCGGACAGGGGCGAAAAAGAACCGGGGAGCTGTTTTTT
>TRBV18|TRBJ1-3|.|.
CASSGTGDSSGNTIYF
TGTGCCAGCTCGGGAACAGGAGACAGCTCTGGAAACACCATATATTTT
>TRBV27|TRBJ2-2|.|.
CASTHSTGNTGELFF
TGTGCCAGCACTCACTCGACAGGAAACACCGGGGAGCTGTTTTTT
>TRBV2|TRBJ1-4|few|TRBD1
CASSRDREGQTNEKLFF
TGTGCCAGCAGCAGAGACAGGGAAGGGCAGACTAATGAAAAACTGTTTTTT